This T cell receptor (beta chain) was obtained from a study of blood T cell repertoires in COVID-19. The CDR3 is 11 amino acids. Germline CDR1 SEHNR, CDR2 FQNEAQ (reference sequence). V lost 8 bases and J lost 4, with 6 bases in between. Membership in each cohort depended on participant-reported clinical history. Each exposed participant met a COVID-19 case in the 2 weeks preceding study entry. Sequencing used immunoSEQ multiplex PCR; TCRdb keeps in-frame clones, though not all of them. This sample carries hundreds of thousands of clones, about 85% of them seen once, and the ten largest clones take 1.5% to 2%.

The material sequenced was PBMCs or T cells enriched from blood (not recorded which). The chain combines TRBV7-9 with TRBJ1-5; D unresolved. This TCR came from a young woman who had been exposed to COVID-19. The CDR3 region has the DNA TGTGCCAGCGGTGAGAATCAGCCCCAGCATTTT. This sequence encodes CASGENQPQHF.